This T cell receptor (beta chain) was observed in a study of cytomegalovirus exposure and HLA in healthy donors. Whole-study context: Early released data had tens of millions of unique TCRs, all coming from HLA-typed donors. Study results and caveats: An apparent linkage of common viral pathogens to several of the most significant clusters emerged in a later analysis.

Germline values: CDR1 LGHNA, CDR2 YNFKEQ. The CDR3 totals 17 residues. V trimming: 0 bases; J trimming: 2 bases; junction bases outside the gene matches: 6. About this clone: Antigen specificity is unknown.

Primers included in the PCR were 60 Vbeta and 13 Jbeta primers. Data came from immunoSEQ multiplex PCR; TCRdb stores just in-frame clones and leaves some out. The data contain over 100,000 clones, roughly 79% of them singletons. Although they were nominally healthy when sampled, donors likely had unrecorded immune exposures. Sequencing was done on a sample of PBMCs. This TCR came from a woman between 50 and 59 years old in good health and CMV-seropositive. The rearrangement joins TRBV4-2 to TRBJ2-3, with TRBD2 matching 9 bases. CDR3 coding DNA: TGTGCCAGCAGCCAAGATTTAGTAGCGGGGGACACAGATACGCAGTATTTT. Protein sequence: CASSQDLVAGDTDTQYF.